The rows below give T cell receptor beta chains drawn from one sample of a study of CD8+ T cells in alopecia areata. The repertoire was sequenced with immunoSEQ multiplex PCR; TCRdb's copy has only in-frame clones and lacks some. The sample records about 140,000 clones, approximately 90% being singletons. Sequencing used CD8+ T cells sorted from blood, obtained at week 4, from a patient treated with tofacitinib. All receptors derive from a human donor with alopecia areata. Each CDR3 is given with its conserved first and last residue. A D gene is named only where the DNA matches it firmly. Clone size is given for some rows only: seen once, a few or many times, or a class if the clone is expanded.

size | J | V | D | CDR3 | DNA
. | TRBJ2-4 | TRBV25-1 | TRBD1 | CASSPGTGTKNIQYF | TGTGCCAGCAGTCCCGGGACAGGGACCAAAAACATTCAGTACTTC
. | TRBJ2-1 | TRBV9 | . | CASSEGGLSYNEQFF | TGTGCCAGCAGTGAGGGGGGGCTCTCCTACAATGAGCAGTTCTTC
. | TRBJ2-2 | TRBV11-2 | . | CASSLDVWGENTGELFF | TGTGCCAGCAGCTTAGATGTGTGGGGGGAAAACACCGGGGAGCTGTTTTTT
. | TRBJ2-5 | TRBV29-1 | TRBD1 | CSGTRTGDQETQYF | TGCAGCGGCACTCGGACAGGGGATCAAGAGACCCAGTACTTC
. | TRBJ2-3 | TRBV7-3 | . | CASSLISTDTQYF | TGTGCCAGCAGCTTAATCAGCACAGATACGCAGTATTTT
. | TRBJ2-3 | TRBV29-1 | . | CSVEDFGRSGGTDTQYF | TGCAGCGTTGAAGATTTTGGCAGATCCGGGGGCACAGATACGCAGTATTTT
. | TRBJ2-7 | TRBV30 | TRBD2 | CAWSQWLAGGYEQYF | TGTGCCTGGAGCCAATGGCTAGCGGGAGGATACGAGCAGTACTTC
. | TRBJ2-7 | TRBV7-9 | . | CASSALHEQYF | TGTGCCAGCAGCGCGTTGCACGAGCAGTACTTC
. | TRBJ2-1 | TRBV4-1 | . | CASSQGALHSYNEQFF | TGCGCCAGCAGCCAAGGGGCTCTCCACTCCTACAATGAGCAGTTCTTC
once | TRBJ2-2 | TRBV29-1 | . | CSVEVGAGYTGELFF | TGCAGCGTTGAAGTAGGGGCAGGGTACACCGGGGAGCTGTTTTTT
. | TRBJ2-7 | TRBV5-4 | TRBD1 | CASSPDRGYEQYF | TGTGCCAGCAGCCCCGACAGGGGCTACGAGCAGTACTTC
. | TRBJ2-1 | TRBV29-1 | . | CSVEDGELNEQFF | TGCAGCGTTGAAGATGGGGAGCTCAATGAGCAGTTCTTC
few | TRBJ2-1 | TRBV2 | . | CASISEGTNEQFF | TGTGCCAGCATTTCCGAGGGGACTAATGAGCAGTTCTTC
. | TRBJ1-5 | TRBV29-1 | . | CSVDGDGAGQPQHF | TGCAGCGTTGACGGGGATGGGGCCGGACAGCCCCAGCATTTT
. | TRBJ2-7 | TRBV7-6 | . | CASSLTSDYEQYF | TGTGCCAGCAGCTTAACTTCAGACTACGAGCAGTACTTC
. | TRBJ2-3 | TRBV6-1 | TRBD2 | CASSGIPLSGALDTQYF | TGTGCCAGCAGTGGAATCCCCCTAAGCGGGGCCCTAGATACGCAGTATTTT
. | TRBJ1-2 | TRBV6-5 | TRBD1 | CASSPQGNYGYTF | TGTGCCAGCAGTCCACAGGGGAACTATGGCTACACCTTC
. | TRBJ2-7 | TRBV29-1 | . | CSVVVTLESYEQYF | TGCAGCGTTGTTGTGACGTTGGAATCCTACGAGCAGTACTTC
. | TRBJ2-7 | TRBV30 | . | CAWRYEYEQYF | TGTGCCTGGAGGTACGAATACGAGCAGTACTTC
. | TRBJ2-5 | TRBV2 | . | CASSPAGTTGETQYF | TGTGCCAGCTCCCCCGCCGGGACCACCGGTGAGACCCAGTACTTC
. | TRBJ2-7 | TRBV7-9 | TRBD2 | CASTPTGAGGGYEQYF | TGTGCCAGCACCCCAACGGGGGCGGGAGGCGGTTACGAGCAGTACTTC
once | TRBJ2-6 | TRBV7-3 | TRBD1 | CASSLVRDRGYTGANVLTF | TGTGCCAGCAGCTTAGTACGGGACAGGGGATACACTGGGGCCAACGTCCTGACTTTC
. | TRBJ2-7 | TRBV7-9 | . | CASSPRAAGLTYEQYF | TGTGCCAGCAGCCCCCGGGCGGCGGGATTGACCTACGAGCAGTACTTC
. | TRBJ2-7 | TRBV19 | . | CASSSRDGHLF | TGTGCCAGTAGTTCTCGGGACGGGCACCTTTTC
. | TRBJ2-1 | TRBV29-1 | . | CSVEPRFNEQFF | TGCAGCGTAGAGCCCCGGTTCAATGAGCAGTTCTTC
. | TRBJ2-6 | TRBV9 | TRBD1 | CASSVSGTGETGANVLTF | TGTGCCAGCAGCGTATCCGGGACAGGGGAGACTGGGGCCAACGTCCTGACTTTC
. | TRBJ2-1 | TRBV2 | TRBD2 | CASRTSGDAYNEQFF | TGTGCCAGCAGGACCAGCGGGGATGCCTACAATGAGCAGTTCTTC
. | TRBJ1-4 | TRBV2 | . | CASSEGNQNEKLFF | TGTGCCAGCAGTGAGGGCAACCAGAATGAAAAACTGTTTTTT
. | TRBJ2-7 | TRBV25-1 | . | CASTFGAGGGEQYF | TGTGCCAGCACCTTCGGCGCAGGGGGGGGTGAGCAGTACTTC
. | TRBJ2-1 | TRBV9 | . | CASSSPPGPGYEQFF | TGTGCCAGCAGCTCCCCCCCGGGCCCGGGCTATGAGCAGTTCTTC
. | TRBJ2-1 | TRBV7-9 | . | CASSFSESSYNEQFF | TGTGCCAGCAGCTTTAGCGAAAGCTCCTACAATGAGCAGTTCTTC
. | TRBJ2-5 | TRBV4-1 | TRBD1 | CASSHRQGIGGQGETQYF | TGCGCCAGCAGCCACCGACAGGGCATAGGGGGCCAAGGAGAGACCCAGTACTTC
. | TRBJ2-7 | TRBV6-1 | TRBD1 | CASGQGSYEQYF | TGTGCCAGCGGACAGGGGTCCTACGAGCAGTACTTC
. | TRBJ1-2 | TRBV2 | . | CASSEVSDGDTSKVAYGYTF | TGTGCCAGCAGTGAAGTATCGGATGGGGACACGTCGAAGGTGGCCTATGGCTACACCTTC
. | TRBJ2-7 | TRBV5-1 | . | CASSWFGSSYEQYF | TGCGCCAGCAGCTGGTTCGGTAGCTCCTACGAGCAGTACTTC
. | TRBJ2-7 | TRBV30 | . | CAWSGGVLEQYF | TGTGCCTGGAGTGGGGGCGTCCTAGAGCAGTACTTC
. | TRBJ2-7 | TRBV19 | TRBD1 | CASSMAGQGLYEQYF | TGTGCCAGTAGTATGGCGGGACAGGGACTATACGAGCAGTACTTC
. | TRBJ2-7 | TRBV4-1 | TRBD2 | CASSQDSAGVYYEQYF | TGCGCCAGCAGCCAAGATTCGGCGGGAGTATACTACGAGCAGTACTTC
. | TRBJ2-1 | TRBV30 | TRBD2 | CAWSSSAGGQIDEQFF | TGTGCCTGGAGTTCCTCAGCGGGAGGGCAAATCGATGAGCAGTTCTTC
. | TRBJ2-7 | TRBV14 | . | CASSQDRSDEQYF | TGTGCCAGCAGCCAAGATCGTAGCGACGAGCAGTACTTC
few | TRBJ1-1 | TRBV7-9 | . | CASSLTRQDLNTEAFF | TGTGCCAGCAGCTTAACCCGACAGGATTTGAACACTGAAGCTTTCTTT
few | TRBJ2-3 | TRBV27 | . | CASSLSRRINTDTQYF | TGTGCCAGCAGTTTATCCCGGCGGATCAACACAGATACGCAGTATTTT
. | TRBJ1-2 | TRBV30 | . | CAWTGPYGYTF | TGTGCCTGGACTGGGCCTTATGGCTACACCTTC
. | TRBJ2-3 | TRBV18 | . | CASSDGQSFTDTQYF | TGTGCCAGCTCAGATGGACAGTCCTTCACAGATACGCAGTATTTT
. | TRBJ2-7 | TRBV7-9 | . | CASSSPNEQYF | TGTGCCAGCAGCTCTCCTAACGAGCAGTACTTC
. | TRBJ2-3 | TRBV4-1 | . | CASSLDSAPDTQYF | TGCGCCAGCAGCCTTGACAGCGCACCAGATACGCAGTATTTT
. | TRBJ2-1 | TRBV18 | TRBD2 | CASSPWLAGGLSSYNEQFF | TGTGCCAGCTCACCATGGCTAGCGGGAGGACTTAGCTCCTACAATGAGCAGTTCTTC
. | TRBJ2-3 | TRBV5-4 | TRBD2 | CASSPWTSGTDTQYF | TGTGCCAGCAGCCCGTGGACTAGCGGTACAGATACGCAGTATTTT
. | TRBJ2-1 | TRBV15 | . | CATSRGTQGDYNEQFF | TGTGCCACCAGCAGAGGAACGCAGGGAGATTACAATGAGCAGTTCTTC
. | TRBJ2-2 | TRBV25-1 | . | CASSESAPGELFF | TGTGCCAGCAGTGAATCGGCCCCCGGGGAGCTGTTTTTT
. | TRBJ1-2 | TRBV5-1 | . | CASSLKRTPYGYTF | TGCGCCAGCAGCTTAAAACGGACTCCTTATGGCTACACCTTC
once | TRBJ2-7 | TRBV1 | . | CTSSQDRLLAGLSYEQYF | TGCACCAGCAGCCAAGATAGGTTACTAGCGGGACTGTCCTACGAGCAGTACTTC
. | TRBJ2-2 | TRBV14 | TRBD2 | CASSQTGGDTGELFF | TGTGCCAGCAGCCAGACGGGGGGTGACACCGGGGAGCTGTTTTTT
. | TRBJ2-7 | TRBV7-9 | . | CASSLVNRDEQYF | TGTGCCAGCAGCTTAGTGAACCGGGACGAGCAGTACTTC
. | TRBJ2-7 | TRBV2 | . | CASSDDGLYEQYF | TGTGCCAGCAGTGACGACGGACTCTACGAGCAGTACTTC